These 9 T cell receptor beta chains were sequenced from one sample in a study of yellow fever vaccine responses in identical twins. MiXCR, run by TCRdb on the RT-PCR reads, gives a single entry per CDR3 protein. The sample records several thousand distinct CDR3 sequences, roughly 81% being singletons. Sequences were derived from T cells from blood (PBMCs), unsorted or a sorted subset (not recorded which), sampled before or after yellow fever vaccination (not recorded which). Receptor source: a woman between 18 and 30 years old who received the yellow fever vaccine.

This clonotype was detected a few times. The DNA for the CDR3 is TGCAGCGCCTCGACAGGGGAGGCCGGGGAGCTGTTTTTT. It yields the protein CSASTGEAGELFF. The chain recombines TRBV29-1 with TRBJ2-2; 8 bases are a match to TRBD1. This CDR3 is 13 amino acids long. Unmatched junction bases numbered 7, after V lost 7 bases and J lost 6 bases. CDR1 is SQVTM, CDR2 ANQGSEA, per germline.

The V and J genes are TRBV5-4 and TRBJ2-7; 9 bases are shared with TRBD2. CDR1 SGHNT and CDR2 YYREEE come from the germline V gene (reference sequence). CDR3 length equals 14 residues. J was trimmed by 4 bases and V by 0 bases; bases with no gene match: 2. CDR3 residues: CASSLVAGAYEQYF. DNA for the CDR3: TGTGCCAGCAGCTTGGTAGCGGGAGCGTACGAGCAGTACTTC.

The V call is TRBV11-1, the J call TRBJ2-7; 11 positions agree with TRBD2. Trimming cost V 5 bases and J 0 bases; bases outside gene matches: 12. This CDR3 is 18 amino acids long. Germline V lookup: CDR1 SGHAT, CDR2 FQDESV (reference sequence). CDR3 region: CASSDPATSGTSSYEQYF. The CDR3, as DNA: TGTGCCAGCAGCGACCCGGCGACTAGCGGGACTAGCTCCTACGAGCAGTACTTC.

The chain recombines TRBV11-2 with TRBJ2-7, with D possibly being TRBD1 (8 bases). The CDR3 length is 17 residues. Germline CDR1 is SGHAT and CDR2 is FQNNGV. Trimming left V 8 bases short and J 6 bases short, with 29 bases between. CDR3 residues: CASSGLDRGGGNREQYF. CDR3 DNA sequence: TGTGCCAGCTCGGGTCTCGACAGGGGAGGGGGCAACCGCGAGCAGTACTTC.

The rearrangement links TRBV11-2 to TRBJ2-7; 7 nucleotides align to TRBD2. The CDR3 is 15 residues long. V shed 4 bases, J shed 6 bases, and the junction held 12 bases outside the gene matches. The V gene's germline CDR1 is SGHAT and CDR2 FQNNGV. The CDR3 reads CASSSGGLPLGEQYF. CDR3 in DNA: TGTGCCAGCAGCTCGGGGGGACTCCCTCTTGGCGAGCAGTACTTC.

The chain employs TRBV30 and TRBJ1-1, with 7 bases matching TRBD1. This CDR3 comprises 11 residues. The V and J ends lost 5 bases and 5 bases, in that order; junction bases with no gene match: 2. In germline, CDR1 is GTSNPN, CDR2 SVGIG (reference sequence). CDR3 amino acids: CAWADRTEAFF. The CDR3 coding sequence is TGTGCCTGGGCGGACAGGACTGAAGCTTTCTTT.

The V and J genes are TRBV19 and TRBJ2-1; no firm D call. This CDR3 spans 14 amino acids. Germline assignment: CDR1 LNHDA and CDR2 SQIVND (reference sequence). The V gene lost 1 base and the J gene lost 7 bases, with 11 bases spanning the gap. The CDR3 region has the DNA TGTGCCAGTAGTATAGCCCTAGTCAAGAATGAGCAGTTCTTC. Translating it yields CASSIALVKNEQFF. Using reference TRBV19 and TRBJ2-1 for the parts outside the CDR3, the full variable domain is DGGITQSPKYLFRKEGQNVTLSCEQNLNHDAMYWYRQDPGQGLRLIYYSQIVNDFQKGDIAEGYSVSREKKESFPLTVTSAQKNPTAFYLCASSIALVKNEQFFGPGTRLTVL.

The chain links TRBV11-1 to TRBJ2-3; tentatively, D is TRBD2 (5 bases). The V gene lost 0 bases and the J gene lost 2 bases, with 6 bases spanning the gap. The germline CDR1 and CDR2 sequences are SGHAT and FQDESV (reference sequence). The CDR3 contains 14 residues. The CDR3 protein is CASSLAGATDTQYF. The DNA of the CDR3 is TGTGCCAGCAGCTTAGCGGGAGCCACAGATACGCAGTATTTT.

This clonotype occurred once. One end of the junction does not line up with germline, which may come from a read error. V gene TRBV7-9 combines with J gene TRBJ2-7; a possible D gene is TRBD2 (5 bases). This CDR3 contains 13 residues. CDR1 is SEHNR and CDR2 is FQNEAQ in the germline V gene (reference sequence). The CDR3 loop reads CASSPFAGYEHYF. The CDR3 DNA reads TGTGCCAGCAGCCCTTTCGCGGGCTACGAGCATTACTTC. The full variable domain, rest sourced from reference TRBV7-9 and TRBJ2-7, is DTGVSQNPRHKITKRGQNVTFRCDPISEHNRLYWYRQTLGQGPEFLTYFQNEAQLEKSRLLSDRFSAERPKGSFSTLEIQRTEQGDSAMYLCASSPFAGYEHYFGPGTRLTVT.